Below, 16 T cell receptor beta chains from the same sample are listed, as sequenced in a study of T cells in Graves' hyperthyroidism and ophthalmopathy. RNA transcripts were the template for amplifying TCR beta CDR3 regions. HTBI primers drove first-round RT-PCR of the TCR CDR3. TCRdb re-called the multiplex PCR reads through MiXCR, storing one row per CDR3 protein. The sample records around 280,000 distinct CDR3 sequences, approximately 15% being singletons. Source material: blood. The receptors originated from a woman between 35 and 50 years old with Graves' hyperthyroidism.

This clonotype has more than one count but fewer than ten. The rearrangement links TRBV6-2 or TRBV6-3 to TRBJ2-5, with 8 bases identical to TRBD1. V was pared by 2 bases and J by 5 bases, with 7 bases of the junction left unmatched. Per the germline V gene, CDR1 is MNHEY and CDR2 is SVGEGT. The CDR3 is made up of 15 amino acids. CDR3 sequence (DNA): TGTGCCAGCAGTTACACCAGGACAGGGCGTGAGACCCAGTACTTC. Encoded protein: CASSYTRTGRETQYF.

This clonotype was seen more than once but under ten times. The chain recombines TRBV5-1 with TRBJ1-5; 8 nucleotides line up with TRBD1. Germline CDR1 is SGHRS and CDR2 is YFSETQ. V was clipped by 4 bases and J by 4 bases; unmatched bases: 10. This CDR3 has 16 residues. The CDR3 region is CASSPKGQAINQPQHF. The CDR3 DNA reads as TGCGCCAGCAGCCCGAAGGGACAGGCCATAAATCAGCCCCAGCATTTT.

This clonotype was recorded many times. This sequence joins TRBV28 and TRBJ2-5; 8 bases match TRBD2. The germline CDR1 and CDR2 sequences are MDHEN and SYDVKM. After removal of 7 bases from V and 3 bases from J, the junction contained 13 bases not matched to a gene. The CDR3 extends over 16 amino acids. The CDR3 reads CASTSLAAKPKETQYF. CDR3 DNA sequence: TGTGCCAGCACCTCACTAGCGGCTAAACCAAAAGAGACCCAGTACTTC.

The chain uses TRBV11-2 and TRBJ2-1; TRBD1 or TRBD2 may be the D gene (5 bases each). V was trimmed by 5 bases and J by 0 bases, leaving 14 bases between them. Per germline, CDR1 SGHAT and CDR2 FQNNGV. This CDR3 has 16 residues. CDR3 sequence: CASSRGASGSYNEQFF. CDR3 DNA: TGTGCCAGCAGCAGAGGGGCAAGCGGCTCCTACAATGAGCAGTTCTTC.

The sample holds many counts of this clonotype. The chain recombines TRBV24-1 with TRBJ1-1, with a possible D match to TRBD1 (5 bases). The CDR3 has 16 amino acids. Trimming shortened V by 3 bases and J by 8 bases, and 21 bases separated the two germline ends. CDR1 is KGHDR, CDR2 SFDVKD, per germline. DNA of the CDR3: TGTGCCACCAGTGATCCGATAAGGGACCCGGAGGGGGAAGCTTTCTTT. Translated: CATSDPIRDPEGEAFF.

Note on this clonotype: One base away lies a much larger clone, so this may be a sequencing read error. The genes are TRBV20-1 and TRBJ2-7, with TRBD2 matching 8 bases. Germline values: CDR1 DFQATT, CDR2 SNEGSKA (reference sequence). This CDR3 has 16 residues. Trimming took 1 base from V and 0 from J; bases not matched to a gene: 8. CDR3 in DNA: TGCAGTGCTAGAGGGAATAGCGGGGCCCTCTCCTACGAGCAGTACTTC. Translation gives CSARGNSGALSYEQYF.

The rearrangement links TRBV15 to TRBJ2-2; TRBD2 aligns across 12 bases. Germline V gene data show CDR1 as LNHNV and CDR2 as YYDKDF (reference sequence). The CDR3 has 18 residues. Unmatched junction bases numbered 12, after V lost 5 bases and J lost 5 bases. The DNA of the CDR3 is TGTGCCACCAGCCTTACCGGACTAGCGGGATTTAGTACCGGGGAGCTGTTTTTT. Amino acid sequence: CATSLTGLAGFSTGELFF.

On this clonotype: This clone may be a read error of a much larger clone one base away. The V and J genes are TRBV5-6 and TRBJ2-1; 8 bases line up with TRBD1. The CDR3 consists of 15 residues. Looked up from germline, CDR1 is SGHDT and CDR2 is YYEEEE. CDR3 loop: CASSLAGGAYYEQFF. DNA for the CDR3: TGTGCCAGCAGCTTGGCAGGGGGCGCCTACTATGAGCAGTTCTTC.

The chain carries TRBV5-1 and TRBJ2-1, with 8 bases that match TRBD2. V was clipped by 0 bases and J by 6 bases; unmatched bases: 5. Germline V gives CDR1 SGHRS, CDR2 YFSETQ. CDR3 length: 15 residues. The CDR3 protein is CASSLVSSGFNEQFF. In DNA form, the CDR3 reads TGCGCCAGCAGCTTGGTTTCTAGCGGGTTCAATGAGCAGTTCTTC.

This clonotype was seen many times. DNA for the CDR3: TGTGCCAGTCGGGGACGGGTCAATATGAACACTGAAGCTTTCTTT. Encoded protein: CASRGRVNMNTEAFF. The chain has TRBV19 and TRBJ1-1; TRBD1 might be the D (5 bases). The CDR3 contains 15 residues. Germline V CDR1 and CDR2: LNHDA, SQIVND (reference sequence). Trimming removed 8 bases from V and 0 bases from J, with 16 bases in between.

This clonotype has ten or more counts. The rearrangement links TRBV7-2 to TRBJ2-3; the D gene is possibly TRBD2 (6 bases). This CDR3 is built from 16 residues. Germline-derived CDR1 and CDR2 are SGHTA and FQGNSA. Trimming pared 3 bases from V and 0 bases from J, leaving 13 bases between. The CDR3 reads CASSFGGFPSTDTQYF. The CDR3 DNA sequence: TGTGCCAGCAGCTTTGGGGGGTTCCCTAGCACAGATACGCAGTATTTT.

This clonotype was observed many times. This sequence joins TRBV7-8 and TRBJ2-7; no reliable D call. The CDR3 has 12 amino acids. CDR1 SGHVS and CDR2 FQNEAQ come from the germline V gene. Trimming pared 5 bases from V and 9 bases from J, leaving 14 bases between. The CDR3 region is CASSPSFSTQYF. CDR3 sequence (DNA): TGTGCCAGCAGCCCCAGCTTTAGCACGCAGTACTTC.

This clonotype was observed at least ten times. The chain uses TRBV30 and TRBJ1-1; weak D call: TRBD1 (6 bases). Germline CDR1 reads GTSNPN; CDR2 reads SVGIG (reference sequence). This CDR3 comprises 13 residues. V lost 2 bases to trimming and J lost 5 bases, with 12 bases between them. The CDR3 here is CAWSRGAGTEAFF. CDR3 DNA: TGTGCCTGGAGTAGGGGGGCCGGGACTGAAGCTTTCTTT.

In its sample, this clonotype was seen once. This chain connects TRBV10-3 to TRBJ1-5; D is perhaps TRBD1 (5 bases). The germline V gene has CDR1 ENHRY and CDR2 SYGVKD. Deletions cut 2 bases from V and 4 bases from J, with 9 bases between. This CDR3 has 14 residues. Written as DNA, the CDR3 is TGTGCCATCAGTGAGCAGGGCCGAAATCAGCCCCAGCATTTT. Its translation is CAISEQGRNQPQHF.

This clonotype was observed many times. The gene calls are TRBV20-1 and TRBJ1-1, with TRBD1 matching 7 bases. Germline assignment: CDR1 DFQATT and CDR2 SNEGSKA (reference sequence). Losses at the gene ends were 0 bases for V and 10 bases for J; bases not matched to a gene: 14. The CDR3 has 15 amino acids. CDR3 nucleotides: TGCAGTGCTAGAGACGGTCGAAACCCGACAGGGAGAGCTTTCTTT. Translated: CSARDGRNPTGRAFF.

A few counts support this clonotype. The rearrangement links TRBV10-3 to TRBJ2-1; 7 bases map to TRBD2. The ends lost 4 bases at V and 4 bases at J; junction bases unmatched: 13. Germline V gene sequence: CDR1 ENHRY, CDR2 SYGVKD. This CDR3 is built from 17 residues. The CDR3 protein is CAISATLAVQLYNEQFF. As DNA, the CDR3 is TGTGCCATCAGTGCCACCCTAGCGGTTCAATTGTACAATGAGCAGTTCTTC.